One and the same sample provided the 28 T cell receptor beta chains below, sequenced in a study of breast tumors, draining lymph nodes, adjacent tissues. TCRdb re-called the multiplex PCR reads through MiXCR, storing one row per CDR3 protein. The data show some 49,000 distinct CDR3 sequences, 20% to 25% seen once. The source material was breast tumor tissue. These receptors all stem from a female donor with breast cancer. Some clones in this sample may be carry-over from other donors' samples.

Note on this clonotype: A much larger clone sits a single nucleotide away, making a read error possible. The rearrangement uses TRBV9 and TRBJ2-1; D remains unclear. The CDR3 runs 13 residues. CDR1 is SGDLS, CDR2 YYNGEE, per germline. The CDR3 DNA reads TGTGCCAGCAGCGGACGGAACTACAATGGGCAGTTCTTC. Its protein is CASSGRNYNGQFF. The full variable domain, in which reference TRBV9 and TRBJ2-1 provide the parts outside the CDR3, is DSGVTQTPKHLITATGQRVTLRCSPRSGDLSVYWYQQSLDQGLQFLIQYYNGEERAKGNILERFSAQQFPDLHSELNLSSLELGDSALYFCASSGRNYNGQFFGPGTRLTVL.

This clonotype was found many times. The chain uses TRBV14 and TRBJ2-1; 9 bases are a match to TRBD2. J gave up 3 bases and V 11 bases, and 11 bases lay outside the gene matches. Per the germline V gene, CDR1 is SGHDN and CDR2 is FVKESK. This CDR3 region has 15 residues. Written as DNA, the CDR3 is TGTGCCTCCGGGGCGAGACTAGCGGTCTACAATGAGCAGTTCTTC. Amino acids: CASGARLAVYNEQFF.

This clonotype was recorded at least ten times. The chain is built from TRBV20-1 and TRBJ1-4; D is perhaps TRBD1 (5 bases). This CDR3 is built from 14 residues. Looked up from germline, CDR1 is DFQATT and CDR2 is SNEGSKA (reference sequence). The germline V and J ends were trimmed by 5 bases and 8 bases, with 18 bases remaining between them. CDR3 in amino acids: CSAPWTQAGEKLFF. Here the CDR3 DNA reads TGCAGTGCTCCTTGGACACAAGCGGGCGAAAAACTGTTTTTT.

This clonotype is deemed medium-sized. The CDR3 DNA follows: TGTGCCAGCAGTCCCAGCGGGAGTTACGAGCAGTACTTC. This codes for CASSPSGSYEQYF. The J gene is TRBJ2-7, the V gene TRBV6-6, with 8 nucleotides matching TRBD2. Trimming at V came to 5 bases and at J to 4 bases, leaving 4 bases not matched to a gene. This CDR3 region has 13 residues. Per the germline V gene, CDR1 is MNHNY and CDR2 is SVGAGI (reference sequence).

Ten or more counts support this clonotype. CDR3 DNA: TGTGCCAGCAGCGCCCAAGAGACCCAGTACTTC. Its translation: CASSAQETQYF. The chain uses TRBV7-8 and TRBJ2-5, with D uncertain. The V end lost 5 bases, the J end lost 1 base, and 2 bases lay between the germline ends. The CDR3 sequence is 11 residues long. Germline loops: CDR1 SGHVS, CDR2 FQNEAQ. Drawing the rest from reference TRBV7-8 and TRBJ2-5, the complete variable domain is GAGVSQSPRYKVAKRGQDVALRCDPISGHVSLFWYQQALGQGPEFLTYFQNEAQLDKSGLPSDRFFAERPEGSVSTLKIQRTQQEDSAVYLCASSAQETQYFGPGTRLLVL.

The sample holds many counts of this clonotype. The CDR3 DNA reads as TGTGCCAGCAGTGAATTCGGGGGCTCGGAAAAACTGTTTTTT. Protein product: CASSEFGGSEKLFF. This rearrangement joins TRBV2 to TRBJ1-4; D possibly corresponds to TRBD1 (6 bases). The CDR3 has 14 amino acids. V lost 2 bases and J lost 8, with 12 bases in between. From germline, CDR1 is SNHLY and CDR2 FYNNEI.

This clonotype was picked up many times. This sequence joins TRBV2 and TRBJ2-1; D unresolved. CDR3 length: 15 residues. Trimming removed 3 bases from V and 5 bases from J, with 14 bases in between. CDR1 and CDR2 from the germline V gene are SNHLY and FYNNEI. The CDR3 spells CASSDQQLPNNEQFF. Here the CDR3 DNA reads TGTGCCAGCAGTGATCAACAGCTTCCCAACAATGAGCAGTTCTTC.

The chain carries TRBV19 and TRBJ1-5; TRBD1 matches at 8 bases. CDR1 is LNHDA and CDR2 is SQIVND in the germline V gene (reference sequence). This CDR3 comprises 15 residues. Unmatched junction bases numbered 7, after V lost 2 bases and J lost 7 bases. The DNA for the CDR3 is TGTGCCAGTAGTATAACAGGGGGGTTCCAACAGCCCCAGCATTTT. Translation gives CASSITGGFQQPQHF.

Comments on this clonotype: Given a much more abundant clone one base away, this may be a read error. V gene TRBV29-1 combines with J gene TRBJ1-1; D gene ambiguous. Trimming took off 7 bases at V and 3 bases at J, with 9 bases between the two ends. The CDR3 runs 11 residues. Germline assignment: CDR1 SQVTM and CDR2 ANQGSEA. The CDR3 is CSAAGYTEAFF. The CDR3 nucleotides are TGCAGCGCCGCAGGCTACACTGAAGCTTTCTTT.

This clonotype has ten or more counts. The CDR3 region is CASSLDPGNSYEQYF. The DNA for the CDR3 is TGCGCCAGCAGCTTGGATCCGGGAAACTCCTACGAGCAGTACTTC. V gene TRBV5-1 combines with J gene TRBJ2-7; D may be TRBD2 (5 bases). V was trimmed by 0 bases and J by 0 bases, leaving 10 bases between them. Germline V lookup: CDR1 SGHRS, CDR2 YFSETQ. This CDR3 spans 15 amino acids.

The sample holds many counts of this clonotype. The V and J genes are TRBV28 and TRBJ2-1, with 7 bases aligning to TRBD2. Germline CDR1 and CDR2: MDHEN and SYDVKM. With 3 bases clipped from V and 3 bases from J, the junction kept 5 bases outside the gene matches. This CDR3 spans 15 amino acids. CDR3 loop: CASSFSGGGYNEQFF. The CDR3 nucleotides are TGTGCCAGCAGTTTTTCGGGGGGAGGCTACAATGAGCAGTTCTTC.

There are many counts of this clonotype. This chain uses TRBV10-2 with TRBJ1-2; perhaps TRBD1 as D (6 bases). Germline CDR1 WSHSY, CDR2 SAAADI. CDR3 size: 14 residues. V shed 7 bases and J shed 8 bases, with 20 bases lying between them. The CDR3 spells CASTGQTGYWGYTF. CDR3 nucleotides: TGCGCCAGCACAGGACAGACAGGTTATTGGGGCTACACCTTC.

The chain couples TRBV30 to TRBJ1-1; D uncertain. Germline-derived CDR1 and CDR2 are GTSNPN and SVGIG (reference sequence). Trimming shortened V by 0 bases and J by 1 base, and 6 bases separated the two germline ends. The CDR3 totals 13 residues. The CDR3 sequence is CAWSVRENTEAFF. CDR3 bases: TGTGCCTGGAGTGTGAGGGAGAACACTGAAGCTTTCTTT.

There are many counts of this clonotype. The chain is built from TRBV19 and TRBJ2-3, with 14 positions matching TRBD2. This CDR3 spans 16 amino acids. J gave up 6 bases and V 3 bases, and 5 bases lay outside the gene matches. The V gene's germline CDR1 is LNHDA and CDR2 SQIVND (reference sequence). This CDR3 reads CASSMGLAGDRDTQYF. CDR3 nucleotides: TGTGCCAGTAGTATGGGACTAGCGGGAGATCGGGATACGCAGTATTTT.

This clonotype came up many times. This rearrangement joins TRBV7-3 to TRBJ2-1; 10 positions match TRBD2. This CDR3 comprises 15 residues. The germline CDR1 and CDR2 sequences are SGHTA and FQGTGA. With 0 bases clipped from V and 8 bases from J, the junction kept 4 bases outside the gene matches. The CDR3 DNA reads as TGTGCCAGCAGCTTAACAGCGGGAGGGCCCGATGAGCAGTTCTTC. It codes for CASSLTAGGPDEQFF.

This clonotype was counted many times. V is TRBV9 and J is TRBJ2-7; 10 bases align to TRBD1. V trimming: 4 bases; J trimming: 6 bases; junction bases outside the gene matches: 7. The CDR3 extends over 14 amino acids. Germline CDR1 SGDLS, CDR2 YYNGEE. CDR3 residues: CASSPGTGAPEQYF. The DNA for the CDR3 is TGTGCCAGCAGCCCCGGGACAGGGGCACCCGAGCAGTACTTC.

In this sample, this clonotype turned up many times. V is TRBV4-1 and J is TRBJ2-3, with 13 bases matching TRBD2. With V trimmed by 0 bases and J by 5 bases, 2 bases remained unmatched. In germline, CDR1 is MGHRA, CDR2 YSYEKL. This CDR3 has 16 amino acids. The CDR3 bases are TGCGCCAGCAGCCAAGAACTAGCGGGGGGGGGAGATACGCAGTATTTT. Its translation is CASSQELAGGGDTQYF.

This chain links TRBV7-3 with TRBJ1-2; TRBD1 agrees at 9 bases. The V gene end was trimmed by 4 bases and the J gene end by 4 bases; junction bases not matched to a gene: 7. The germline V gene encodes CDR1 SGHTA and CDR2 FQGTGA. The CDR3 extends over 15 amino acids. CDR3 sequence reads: CASSSPGQGSYGYTF. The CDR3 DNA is TGTGCCAGCAGCTCGCCGGGACAGGGTAGCTATGGCTACACCTTC.

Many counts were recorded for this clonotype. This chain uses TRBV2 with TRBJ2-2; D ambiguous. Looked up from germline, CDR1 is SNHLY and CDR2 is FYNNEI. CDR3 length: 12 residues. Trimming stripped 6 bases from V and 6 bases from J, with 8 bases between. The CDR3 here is CASRGNAGELFF. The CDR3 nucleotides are TGTGCCAGCAGGGGAAACGCCGGGGAGCTGTTTTTT.

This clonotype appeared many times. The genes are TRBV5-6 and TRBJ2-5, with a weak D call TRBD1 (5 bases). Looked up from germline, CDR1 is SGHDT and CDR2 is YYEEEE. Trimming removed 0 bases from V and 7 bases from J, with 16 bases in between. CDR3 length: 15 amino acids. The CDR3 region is CASSLAQGVSGTQYF. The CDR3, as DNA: TGTGCCAGCAGCTTGGCCCAGGGCGTCTCGGGGACCCAGTACTTC.

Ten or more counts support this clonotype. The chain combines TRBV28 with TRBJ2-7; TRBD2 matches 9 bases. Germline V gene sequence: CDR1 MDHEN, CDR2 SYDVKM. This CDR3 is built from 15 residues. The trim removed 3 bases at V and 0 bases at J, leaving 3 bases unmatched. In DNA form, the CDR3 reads TGTGCCAGCAGTTTCCGCGGGAGGGCCTCCTACGAGCAGTACTTC. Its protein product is CASSFRGRASYEQYF.

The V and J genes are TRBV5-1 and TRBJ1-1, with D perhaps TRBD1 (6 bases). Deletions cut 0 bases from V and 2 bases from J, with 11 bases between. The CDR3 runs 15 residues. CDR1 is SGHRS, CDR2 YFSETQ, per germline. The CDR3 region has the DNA TGCGCCAGCAGCTTGGTGGCAGGGGCTAACACTGAAGCTTTCTTT. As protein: CASSLVAGANTEAFF.

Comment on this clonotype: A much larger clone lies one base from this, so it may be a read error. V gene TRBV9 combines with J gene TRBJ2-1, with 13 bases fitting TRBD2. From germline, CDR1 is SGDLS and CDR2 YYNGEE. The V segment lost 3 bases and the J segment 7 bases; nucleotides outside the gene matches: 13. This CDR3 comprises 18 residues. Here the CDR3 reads CASSDGTSGEAPGNEQFF. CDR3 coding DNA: TGTGCCAGCAGCGACGGGACTAGCGGGGAGGCCCCTGGGAATGAGCAGTTCTTC.

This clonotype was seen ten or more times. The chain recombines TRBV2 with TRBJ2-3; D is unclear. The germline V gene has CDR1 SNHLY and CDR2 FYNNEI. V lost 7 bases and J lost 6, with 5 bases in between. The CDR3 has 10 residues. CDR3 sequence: CASTLDTQYF. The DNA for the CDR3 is TGTGCCAGCACACTTGATACGCAGTATTTT.

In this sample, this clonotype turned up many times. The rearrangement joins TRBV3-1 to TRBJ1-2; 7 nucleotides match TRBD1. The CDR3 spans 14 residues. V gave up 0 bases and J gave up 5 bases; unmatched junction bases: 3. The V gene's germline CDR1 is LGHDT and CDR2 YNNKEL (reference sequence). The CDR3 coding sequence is TGTGCCAGCAGCCAAGAAGGGGGCAAGTATGGCTACACCTTC. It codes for CASSQEGGKYGYTF.

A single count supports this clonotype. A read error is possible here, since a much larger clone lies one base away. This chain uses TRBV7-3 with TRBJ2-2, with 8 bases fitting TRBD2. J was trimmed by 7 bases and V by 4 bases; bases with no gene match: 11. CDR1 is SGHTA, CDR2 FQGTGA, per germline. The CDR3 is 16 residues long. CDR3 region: CASSSRGGPNGGELFF. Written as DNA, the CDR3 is TGTGCCAGCAGCTCCCGGGGGGGCCCGAACGGCGGGGAGCTGTTTTTT.

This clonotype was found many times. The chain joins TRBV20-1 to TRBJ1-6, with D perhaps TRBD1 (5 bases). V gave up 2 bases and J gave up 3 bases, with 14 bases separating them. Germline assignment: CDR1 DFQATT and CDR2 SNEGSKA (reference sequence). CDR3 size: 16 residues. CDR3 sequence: CSARPPGHDYNSPLHF. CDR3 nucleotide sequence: TGCAGTGCTAGACCCCCGGGGCACGACTATAATTCACCCCTCCACTTT.

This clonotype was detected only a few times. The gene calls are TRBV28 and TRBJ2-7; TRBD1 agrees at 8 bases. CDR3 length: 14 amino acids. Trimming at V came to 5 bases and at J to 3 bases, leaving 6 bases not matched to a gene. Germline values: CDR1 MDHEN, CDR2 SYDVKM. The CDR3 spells CASSPGTGLYEQYF. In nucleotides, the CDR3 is TGTGCCAGCAGTCCCGGGACAGGACTCTACGAGCAGTACTTC.